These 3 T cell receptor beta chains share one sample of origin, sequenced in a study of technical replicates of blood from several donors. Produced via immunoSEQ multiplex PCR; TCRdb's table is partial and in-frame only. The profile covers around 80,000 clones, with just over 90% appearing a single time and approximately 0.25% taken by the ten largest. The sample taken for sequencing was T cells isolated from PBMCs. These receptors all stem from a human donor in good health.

The CDR3 reads CASTAVDRSNYGYTF. CDR3 nucleotides: TGTGCCAGCACCGCCGTGGACAGATCAAACTATGGCTACACCTTC. The chain carries TRBV28 and TRBJ1-2, with D possibly being TRBD1 (6 bases). The CDR3 length is 15 residues. V was shortened by 7 bases and J by 2 bases, with 17 bases between the two germline ends. Per the germline V gene, CDR1 is MDHEN and CDR2 is SYDVKM.

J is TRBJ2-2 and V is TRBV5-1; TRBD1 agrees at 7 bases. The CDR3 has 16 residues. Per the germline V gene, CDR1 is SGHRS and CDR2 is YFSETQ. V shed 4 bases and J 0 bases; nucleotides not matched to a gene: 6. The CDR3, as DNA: TGCGCCAGCAGCATTCGACAGGGAGCGAACACCGGGGAGCTGTTTTTT. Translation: CASSIRQGANTGELFF.

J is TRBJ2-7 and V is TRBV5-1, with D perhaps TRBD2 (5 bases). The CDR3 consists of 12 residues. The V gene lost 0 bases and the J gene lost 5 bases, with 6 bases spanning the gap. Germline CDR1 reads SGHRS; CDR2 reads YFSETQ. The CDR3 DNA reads TGCGCCAGCAGCTTGGCCGGGGACGAGCAGTACTTC. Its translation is CASSLAGDEQYF.